A single sample gave rise to the 2 T cell receptor beta chains below, sequenced in a study of blood T cells in healthy people across ages. Alongside a J-beta primer mix, a sample-barcoded 5' primer served in a second PCR lasting about 6 to 11 cycles. TCRdb re-called the 5' RACE reads with MiXCR, one entry per CDR3 protein. The sample includes 1.5 million to 2 million distinct CDR3 sequences, 28% of them seen just once. The material sequenced was blood. These receptors came from a woman aged 25 to 39 in good health.

This clonotype was picked up a small number of times. V and J are TRBV2 and TRBJ1-2, with D possibly TRBD1 on 5 matching bases. Between the trimmed V and J ends, which lost 11 bases and 8 bases, there was a span of 21 bases. This CDR3 has 13 amino acids. Germline CDR1 reads SNHLY; CDR2 reads FYNNEI. For the CDR3, the DNA is TGTGCCGGAAGGGGAGACGGAGGGTTGGGCTACACCTTC. Residues: CAGRGDGGLGYTF.

V is TRBV10-3 and J is TRBJ1-5; no clear D gene. There are 13 residues in the CDR3. The germline gives CDR1 ENHRY, CDR2 SYGVKD. Trimming stripped 1 base from V and 3 bases from J, with 4 bases between. The CDR3: CAISEYHNQPQHF. Written as DNA, the CDR3 is TGTGCCATCAGTGAGTACCACAATCAGCCCCAGCATTTT.